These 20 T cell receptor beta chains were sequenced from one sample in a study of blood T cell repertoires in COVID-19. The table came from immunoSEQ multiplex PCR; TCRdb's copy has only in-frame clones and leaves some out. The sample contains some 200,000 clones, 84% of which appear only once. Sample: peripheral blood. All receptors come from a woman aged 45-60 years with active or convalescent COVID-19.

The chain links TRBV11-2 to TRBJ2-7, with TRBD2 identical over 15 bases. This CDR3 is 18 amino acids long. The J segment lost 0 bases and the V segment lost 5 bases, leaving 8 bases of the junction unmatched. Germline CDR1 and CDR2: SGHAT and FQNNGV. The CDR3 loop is CASSLGLAGGLRSYEQYV. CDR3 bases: TGTGCCAGCAGCCTCGGACTAGCGGGGGGGTTACGCTCCTACGAGCAGTACGTC.

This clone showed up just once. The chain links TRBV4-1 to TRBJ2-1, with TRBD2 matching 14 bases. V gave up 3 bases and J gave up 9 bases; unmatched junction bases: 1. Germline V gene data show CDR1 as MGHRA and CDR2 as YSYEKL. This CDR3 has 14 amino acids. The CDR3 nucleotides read TGCGCCAGCAGCCATGGGACTAGCGGGGGTGAGCAGTTCTTC. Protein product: CASSHGTSGGEQFF.

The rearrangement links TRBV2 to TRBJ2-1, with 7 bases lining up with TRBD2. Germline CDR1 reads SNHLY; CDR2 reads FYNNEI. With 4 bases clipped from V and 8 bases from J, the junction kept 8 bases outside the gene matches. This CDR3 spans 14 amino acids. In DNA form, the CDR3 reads TGTGCCAGCAGTGGGGCGGGAGCGACGGATGAGCAGTTCTTC. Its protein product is CASSGAGATDEQFF. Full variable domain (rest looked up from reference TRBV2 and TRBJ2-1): EPEVTQTPSHQVTQMGQEVILRCVPISNHLYFYWYRQILGQKVEFLVSFYNNEISEKSEIFDDQFSVERPDGSNFTLKIRSTKLEDSAMYFCASSGAGATDEQFFGPGTRLTVL.

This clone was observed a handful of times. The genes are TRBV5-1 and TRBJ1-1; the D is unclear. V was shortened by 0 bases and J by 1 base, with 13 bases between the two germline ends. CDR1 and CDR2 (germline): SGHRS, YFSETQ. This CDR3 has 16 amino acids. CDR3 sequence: CASSLEVVRPNTEAFF. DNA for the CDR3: TGCGCCAGCAGCTTGGAAGTTGTGCGCCCGAACACTGAAGCTTTCTTT. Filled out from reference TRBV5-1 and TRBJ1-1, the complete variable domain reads KAGVTQTPRYLIKTRGQQVTLSCSPISGHRSVSWYQQTPGQGLQFLFEYFSETQRNKGNFPGRFSGRQFSNSRSEMNVSTLELGDSALYLCASSLEVVRPNTEAFFGQGTRLTVV.

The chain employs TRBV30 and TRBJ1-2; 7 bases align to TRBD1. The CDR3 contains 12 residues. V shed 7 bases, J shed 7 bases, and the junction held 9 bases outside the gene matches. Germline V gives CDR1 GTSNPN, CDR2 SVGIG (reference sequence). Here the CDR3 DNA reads TGTGCCTTCAAGGGGGCTGGAGGTGGCTACACCTTC. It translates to CAFKGAGGGYTF.

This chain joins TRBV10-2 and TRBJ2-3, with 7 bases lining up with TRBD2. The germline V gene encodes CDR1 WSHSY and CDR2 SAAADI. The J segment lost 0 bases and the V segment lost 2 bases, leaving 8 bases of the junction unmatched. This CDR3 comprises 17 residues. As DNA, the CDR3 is TGCGCCAGCAGTGAGCCGGGCCTAGCGGAGAGCACAGATACGCAGTATTTT. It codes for CASSEPGLAESTDTQYF.

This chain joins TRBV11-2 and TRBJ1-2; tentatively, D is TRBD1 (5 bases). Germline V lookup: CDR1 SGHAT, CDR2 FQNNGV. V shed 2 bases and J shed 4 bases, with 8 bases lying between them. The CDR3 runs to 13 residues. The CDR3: CASSLQGFYGYTF. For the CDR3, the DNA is TGTGCCAGCAGCTTACAGGGCTTCTATGGCTACACCTTC.

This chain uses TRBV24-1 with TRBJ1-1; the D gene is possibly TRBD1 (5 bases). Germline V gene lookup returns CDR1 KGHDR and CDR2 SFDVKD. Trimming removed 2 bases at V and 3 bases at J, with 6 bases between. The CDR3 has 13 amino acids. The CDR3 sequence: CATSDSGYTEAFF. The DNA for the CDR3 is TGTGCCACCAGTGATTCAGGGTACACTGAAGCTTTCTTT.

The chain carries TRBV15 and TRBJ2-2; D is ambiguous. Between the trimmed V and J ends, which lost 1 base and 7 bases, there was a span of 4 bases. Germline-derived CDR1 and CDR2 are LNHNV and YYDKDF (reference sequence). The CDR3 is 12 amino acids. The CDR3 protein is CATSRVLGELFF. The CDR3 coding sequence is TGTGCCACCAGCAGAGTTCTCGGGGAGCTGTTTTTT.

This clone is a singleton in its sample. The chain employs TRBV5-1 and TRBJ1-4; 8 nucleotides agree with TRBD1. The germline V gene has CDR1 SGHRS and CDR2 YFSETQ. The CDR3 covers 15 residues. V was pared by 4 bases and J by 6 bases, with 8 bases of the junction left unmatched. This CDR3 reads CASSHRADRDEKLFF. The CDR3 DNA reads TGCGCCAGCAGCCACCGGGCGGACAGGGATGAAAAACTGTTTTTT.

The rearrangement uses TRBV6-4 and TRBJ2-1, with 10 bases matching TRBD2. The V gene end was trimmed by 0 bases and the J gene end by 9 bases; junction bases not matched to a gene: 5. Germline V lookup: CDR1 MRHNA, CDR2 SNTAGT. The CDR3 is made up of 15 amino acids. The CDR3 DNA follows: TGTGCCAGCAGTGACTCTAGCGGGGGGCCTGGTGAGCAGTTCTTC. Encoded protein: CASSDSSGGPGEQFF.

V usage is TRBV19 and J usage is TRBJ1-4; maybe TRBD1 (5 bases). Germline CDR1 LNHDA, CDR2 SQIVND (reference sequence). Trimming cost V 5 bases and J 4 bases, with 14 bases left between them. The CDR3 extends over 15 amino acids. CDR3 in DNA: TGTGCCAGTAGTCCGCGGGACCGATTTAATGAAAAACTGTTTTTT. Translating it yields CASSPRDRFNEKLFF. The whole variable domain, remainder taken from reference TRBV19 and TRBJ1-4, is DGGITQSPKYLFRKEGQNVTLSCEQNLNHDAMYWYRQDPGQGLRLIYYSQIVNDFQKGDIAEGYSVSREKKESFPLTVTSAQKNPTAFYLCASSPRDRFNEKLFFGSGTQLSVL.

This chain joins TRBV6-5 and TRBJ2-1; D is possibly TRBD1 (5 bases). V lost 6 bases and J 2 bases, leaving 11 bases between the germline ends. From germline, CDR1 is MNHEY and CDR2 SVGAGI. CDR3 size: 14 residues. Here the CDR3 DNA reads TGTGCCAGCAGCCAAAGGGGTGCCTACAATGAGCAGTTCTTC. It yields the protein CASSQRGAYNEQFF.

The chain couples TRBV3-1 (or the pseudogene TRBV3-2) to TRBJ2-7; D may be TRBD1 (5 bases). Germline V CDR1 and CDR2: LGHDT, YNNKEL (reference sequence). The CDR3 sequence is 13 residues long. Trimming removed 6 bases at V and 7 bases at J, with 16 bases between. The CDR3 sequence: CASSPREAREQYF. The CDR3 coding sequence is TGTGCCAGCAGTCCCAGGGAAGCCAGGGAGCAGTACTTC.

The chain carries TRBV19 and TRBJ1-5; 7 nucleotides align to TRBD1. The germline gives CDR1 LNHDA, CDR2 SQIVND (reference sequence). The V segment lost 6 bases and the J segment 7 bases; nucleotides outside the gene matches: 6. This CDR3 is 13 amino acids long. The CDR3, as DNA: TGTGCCAGTAGGACAGGGATGTGGCAGCCCCAGCATTTT. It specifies CASRTGMWQPQHF.

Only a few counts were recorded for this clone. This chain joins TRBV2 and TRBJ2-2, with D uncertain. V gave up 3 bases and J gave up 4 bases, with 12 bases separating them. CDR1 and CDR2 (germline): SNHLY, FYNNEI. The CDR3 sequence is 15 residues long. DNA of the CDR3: TGTGCCAGCAGTGACCCAGGCAAAAGCACCGGGGAGCTGTTTTTT. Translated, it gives CASSDPGKSTGELFF.

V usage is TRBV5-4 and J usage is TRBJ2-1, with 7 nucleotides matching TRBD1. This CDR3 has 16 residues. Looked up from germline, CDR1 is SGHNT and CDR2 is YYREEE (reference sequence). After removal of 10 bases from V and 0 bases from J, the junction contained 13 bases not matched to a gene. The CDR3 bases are TGTGCCGAACATCGAGTGGGACAGAGCTCCTACAATGAGCAGTTCTTC. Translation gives CAEHRVGQSSYNEQFF.

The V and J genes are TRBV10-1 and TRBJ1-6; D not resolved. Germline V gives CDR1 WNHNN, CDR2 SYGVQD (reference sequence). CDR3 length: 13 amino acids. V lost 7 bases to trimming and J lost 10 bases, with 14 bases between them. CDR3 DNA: TGCGCCAGCAATGAAGCACTAGGGTCACCCCTCCACTTT. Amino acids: CASNEALGSPLHF.

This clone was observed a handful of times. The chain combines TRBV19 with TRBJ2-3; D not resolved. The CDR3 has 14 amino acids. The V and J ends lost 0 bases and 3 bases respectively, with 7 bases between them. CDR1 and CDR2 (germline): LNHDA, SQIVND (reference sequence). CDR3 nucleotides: TGTGCCAGTAGTATAGATACACAGACAGATACGCAGTATTTT. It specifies CASSIDTQTDTQYF.

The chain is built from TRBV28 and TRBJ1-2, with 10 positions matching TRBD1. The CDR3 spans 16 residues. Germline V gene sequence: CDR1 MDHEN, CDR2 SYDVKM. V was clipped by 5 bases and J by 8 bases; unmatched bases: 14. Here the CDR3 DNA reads TGTGCCAGCAGTCCTAAGACAGGGGGCAGGCAGGAGGGCTACACCTTC. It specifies CASSPKTGGRQEGYTF.